Reported below is one T cell receptor beta chain. Its antigen remains unidentified. This entry belongs to a study of cytomegalovirus exposure and HLA in healthy donors. Study-level findings and limits: Most TCR sequences were seen very rarely across donors, but some public TCRs occurred in many. Subsequent analysis revealed that first-cohort TCR clusters tended to co-occur in the approximately 120 validation repertoires. The study labeled roughly 160 TCR beta chains cytomegalovirus-associated.

The CDR3 sequence is 16 residues long. Trimming removed 0 bases from V and 9 bases from J; junction bases left unmatched: 9. Germline assignment: CDR1 MNHEY and CDR2 SVGAGI. Profiled with immunoSEQ multiplex PCR; TCRdb holds only in-frame clones, not every one. In the table there are 300,000 to 400,000 clones, approximately 85% of which are singletons. This clonotype originated in a man in his thirties or forties in good health and CMV-seronegative. The chain couples TRBV6-5 to TRBJ2-3; 10 positions agree with TRBD2. The specimen was PBMCs. This CDR3 reads CASSYSSGGPPWTQYF. The DNA for the CDR3 is TGTGCCAGCAGTTACTCTAGCGGGGGGCCCCCATGGACGCAGTATTTT.